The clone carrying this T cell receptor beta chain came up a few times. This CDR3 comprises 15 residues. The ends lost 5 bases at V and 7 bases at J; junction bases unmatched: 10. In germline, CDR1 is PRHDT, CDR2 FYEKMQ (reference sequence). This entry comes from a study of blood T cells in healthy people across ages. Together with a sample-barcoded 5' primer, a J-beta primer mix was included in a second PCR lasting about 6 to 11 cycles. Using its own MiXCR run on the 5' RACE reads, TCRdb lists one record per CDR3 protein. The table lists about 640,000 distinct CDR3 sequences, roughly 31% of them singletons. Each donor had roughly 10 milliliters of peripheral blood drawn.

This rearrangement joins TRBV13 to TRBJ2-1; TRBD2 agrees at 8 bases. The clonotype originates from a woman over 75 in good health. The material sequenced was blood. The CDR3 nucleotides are TGTGCCAGCAGCCTACCGGGACTAGAGGGGAATGAGCAGTTCTTC. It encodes CASSLPGLEGNEQFF.